This record covers a single TCR beta chain. A process of 5'RACE template switching, which added a universal primer site and UMIs, was used to make TCR cDNA. TCRdb passed the 5' RACE reads through MiXCR, listing each CDR3 protein once. The data show a few hundred thousand distinct CDR3 sequences, with 5.2% seen just once and around 3.3% held by the top ten. The sample originates from a study of T cells after yellow fever vaccination. The CDR3 contains 14 residues. V lost 1 base to trimming and J lost 6 bases, with 10 bases between them. Germline V lookup: CDR1 LGHDT, CDR2 YNNKEL (reference sequence). The source material was CD4+ T cells sorted from PBMCs, sampled on the day of the yellow fever booster vaccination. The clonotype originates from a young man who received the YFV17D yellow fever vaccine. The chain employs TRBV3-1 and TRBJ2-1, with D possibly matching TRBD2 (6 bases). The CDR3 loop reads CASSQGEAGNEQFF. CDR3 nucleotides: TGTGCCAGCAGCCAAGGGGAGGCGGGCAATGAGCAGTTCTTC.